This TCR beta chain was identified during a study of cytomegalovirus exposure and HLA in healthy donors. General study points: When presence/absence was analysed, sequencing depth was taken to be roughly uniform across donors. Later analysis associated a missense DCLRE1C variant with TCR beta V- and J-gene trimming. Previous analysis showed most TCR beta V segments were productive about 87% or about 30% of the time.

J was trimmed by 2 bases and V by 5 bases; bases with no gene match: 7. Germline CDR1 reads LNHDA; CDR2 reads SQIVND (reference sequence). The length of the CDR3 is 16 residues. This clone was detected only once. Its antigen is unknown. Primers included in the PCR were 60 Vbeta and 13 Jbeta primers. Repertoires were generated with immunoSEQ multiplex PCR, while TCRdb's copy carries only in-frame clones and drops some. The table lists 65,000 or so clones, 60% to 80% of them singletons. The origin of this receptor is a girl aged 5 to 17 in good health and CMV-seropositive. Sequenced input: PBMCs. The rearrangement uses TRBV19 and TRBJ2-1, with 9 bases aligning to TRBD1. In nucleotides, the CDR3 is TGTGCCAGTAGTGATCTGGGACAGGGACCCTACAATGAGCAGTTCTTC. Protein product: CASSDLGQGPYNEQFF. Filled out from reference TRBV19 and TRBJ2-1, the complete variable domain reads DGGITQSPKYLFRKEGQNVTLSCEQNLNHDAMYWYRQDPGQGLRLIYYSQIVNDFQKGDIAEGYSVSREKKESFPLTVTSAQKNPTAFYLCASSDLGQGPYNEQFFGPGTRLTVL.